Below are 18 T cell receptor beta chains sequenced from a single sample in a study of beta chain features in type 1 diabetes. Regarding the study as a whole: Shortening of TCRB CDR3s, moderate but significant, appeared in all four CD4+ subsets of Type 1 diabetes patients.

Their specific antigens are unknown. All of the isolated RNA was reverse transcribed, so expressed TCRB transcripts were sequenced. This table comes from immunoSEQ multiplex PCR, and its TCRdb copy is limited to in-frame clones, with some not included. This sample has 200,000 to 300,000 clones; about 15% occur once, and the top ten carry just under 0.02%. The sequencing input was naive CD4+ T cells from blood. The receptors derive from a man aged 30-40 years with type 1 diabetes.

The rearrangement links TRBV5-4 to TRBJ2-5; 9 nucleotides agree with TRBD1. The CDR3 spans 15 residues. Per the germline V gene, CDR1 is SGHNT and CDR2 is YYREEE (reference sequence). The trim removed 3 bases at V and 5 bases at J, leaving 8 bases unmatched. This chain's CDR3 is CASSWGNRGQETQYF. The CDR3 region has the DNA TGTGCCAGCAGCTGGGGGAACAGGGGGCAGGAGACCCAGTACTTC.

The table lists this clone with a few counts. This chain uses TRBV5-8 with TRBJ2-3; D may be TRBD1 (6 bases). V was pared by 3 bases and J by 1 base, with 15 bases between. The germline gives CDR1 SGHTS, CDR2 YDEGEE. CDR3 length equals 16 residues. CDR3 residues: CASSSGQTPGTDTQYF. As DNA, the CDR3 is TGTGCCAGCAGCTCCGGACAGACCCCAGGCACAGATACGCAGTATTTT.

This clone was seen more than once but under ten times. J is TRBJ1-1 and V is TRBV6-5; D gene uncertain. Deletions cut 0 bases from V and 10 bases from J, with 12 bases between. Germline CDR1 is MNHEY and CDR2 is SVGAGI. The CDR3 has 13 amino acids. CDR3 protein: CASSYSRGNGAFF. The CDR3 nucleotides read TGTGCCAGCAGTTACTCGAGAGGGAATGGAGCTTTCTTT.

CDR3 bases: TGTGCCAGCAGTGAGGCTAACACTGAAGCTTTCTTT. It translates to CASSEANTEAFF. The rearrangement joins TRBV25-1 to TRBJ1-1; D unclear. Trimming left V 3 bases short and J 2 bases short, with 4 bases between. The germline gives CDR1 MGHDK, CDR2 SYGVNS. CDR3 size: 12 residues.

The table lists this clone with a few counts. The genes are TRBV30 and TRBJ2-1, with D possibly being TRBD1 (6 bases). V was clipped by 0 bases and J by 8 bases, with 17 bases between them. The germline gives CDR1 GTSNPN, CDR2 SVGIG (reference sequence). CDR3 size: 15 residues. DNA of the CDR3: TGTGCCTGGAGTGTAGGACTGCAGGGGCTAGATGAGCAGTTCTTC. Translation: CAWSVGLQGLDEQFF.

This clone was seen a handful of times. The V and J genes are TRBV2 and TRBJ2-7; D uncertain. The length of the CDR3 is 13 residues. Between the trimmed V and J ends, which lost 6 bases and 3 bases, there was a span of 12 bases. Germline lookup yields CDR1 SNHLY and CDR2 FYNNEI. In DNA form, the CDR3 reads TGTGCCAGCAGCACCTGGCCATTCTACGAGCAGTACTTC. Amino acid sequence: CASSTWPFYEQYF.

This clone came up a few times. The V call is TRBV5-4, the J call TRBJ2-5; 12 bases are shared with TRBD2. V shed 10 bases and J 5 bases; nucleotides not matched to a gene: 9. Germline V CDR1 and CDR2: SGHNT, YYREEE (reference sequence). This CDR3 region has 14 residues. In nucleotides, the CDR3 is TGTGCCGGACTAGCGGGACCCGGGGGTGAGACCCAGTACTTC. This translates into CAGLAGPGGETQYF. Based on the CDR3 plus reference TRBV5-4 and TRBJ2-5, the full variable domain is ETGVTQSPTHLIKTRGQQVTLRCSSQSGHNTVSWYQQALGQGPQFIFQYYREEENGRGNFPPRFSGLQFPNYSSELNVNALELDDSALYLCAGLAGPGGETQYFGPGTRLLVL.

This clone showed up just a few times. The chain is built from TRBV9 and TRBJ1-1; a weak D match, TRBD1 (5 bases). V shed 0 bases and J shed 5 bases, with 14 bases lying between them. Germline lookup yields CDR1 SGDLS and CDR2 YYNGEE. The length of the CDR3 is 15 residues. The CDR3: CASSVGPEGRTEAFF. As DNA, the CDR3 is TGTGCCAGCAGCGTAGGTCCGGAGGGGAGGACTGAAGCTTTCTTT.

The chain joins TRBV28 to TRBJ1-1, with D uncertain. The germline V gene has CDR1 MDHEN and CDR2 SYDVKM. V lost 6 bases to trimming and J lost 1 base, with 6 bases between them. The CDR3 length is 12 residues. The CDR3 loop reads CASRETNTEAFF. DNA for the CDR3: TGTGCCAGCAGGGAGACGAACACTGAAGCTTTCTTT.

The chain employs TRBV7-2 and TRBJ2-3; 14 nucleotides match TRBD2. Trimming cost V 5 bases and J 3 bases; bases outside gene matches: 13. The CDR3 sequence is 19 residues long. Germline lookup yields CDR1 SGHTA and CDR2 FQGNSA. The CDR3 coding sequence is TGTGCCAGCAGCCTCCGACTAGCGGGGGGGTTGGATCAGACAGATACGCAGTATTTT. It translates to CASSLRLAGGLDQTDTQYF.

This clone showed up just a few times. This sequence joins TRBV7-2 and TRBJ2-7; 13 nucleotides agree with TRBD2. There are 15 residues in the CDR3. The V and J ends lost 5 bases and 2 bases, in that order; junction bases with no gene match: 3. Germline assignment: CDR1 SGHTA and CDR2 FQGNSA. CDR3: CASSGGTSGTYEQYF. The CDR3 nucleotides are TGTGCCAGCAGCGGTGGGACTAGCGGGACCTACGAGCAGTACTTC.

This clone was detected a few times. This chain uses TRBV2 with TRBJ2-2; D possibly corresponds to TRBD1 (5 bases). Germline CDR1 reads SNHLY; CDR2 reads FYNNEI. Trimming shortened V by 6 bases and J by 6 bases, and 14 bases separated the two germline ends. The CDR3 length is 14 residues. The CDR3 sequence: CASRQTVQSGELFF. CDR3 coding DNA: TGTGCCAGCAGACAGACAGTCCAATCCGGGGAGCTGTTTTTT.

The chain links TRBV6-5 to TRBJ2-7; 8 nucleotides line up with TRBD2. The CDR3 totals 15 residues. With 10 bases clipped from V and 4 bases from J, the junction kept 15 bases outside the gene matches. The germline V gene encodes CDR1 MNHEY and CDR2 SVGAGI. Here the CDR3 DNA reads TGTGCCACCACCACGGGGGGGGCCGAAGGATACGAGCAGTACTTC. It codes for CATTTGGAEGYEQYF.

In its sample, this clone was seen once. V usage is TRBV19 and J usage is TRBJ2-5; possibly TRBD1 for D (6 bases). V gave up 4 bases and J gave up 2 bases, with 11 bases separating them. In germline, CDR1 is LNHDA, CDR2 SQIVND (reference sequence). The CDR3 runs 14 residues. The CDR3 loop is CASSTRGGQETQYF. CDR3 nucleotide sequence: TGTGCCAGTAGTACCAGGGGCGGGCAAGAGACCCAGTACTTC.

The V and J genes are TRBV19 and TRBJ1-5; tentatively, D is TRBD1 (6 bases). With 5 bases removed from V and 2 bases from J, the gap between germline ends came to 13 bases. Germline-derived CDR1 and CDR2 are LNHDA and SQIVND (reference sequence). This CDR3 has 15 residues. The CDR3 is CASSPTGTRNQPQHF. CDR3 coding DNA: TGTGCCAGTAGTCCCACAGGGACGCGCAATCAGCCCCAGCATTTT. Full variable domain (missing parts from reference TRBV19 and TRBJ1-5): DGGITQSPKYLFRKEGQNVTLSCEQNLNHDAMYWYRQDPGQGLRLIYYSQIVNDFQKGDIAEGYSVSREKKESFPLTVTSAQKNPTAFYLCASSPTGTRNQPQHFGDGTRLSIL.

This clone was counted a few times. This chain connects TRBV4-1 to TRBJ1-4, with TRBD1 matching over 7 bases. This CDR3 region has 13 residues. CDR1 MGHRA and CDR2 YSYEKL come from the germline V gene. V trimming: 5 bases; J trimming: 7 bases; junction bases outside the gene matches: 4. This CDR3 reads CASSWGQLEKLFF. The CDR3 DNA reads TGCGCCAGCAGCTGGGGACAGCTTGAAAAACTGTTTTTT.

The chain combines TRBV5-4 with TRBJ1-4; 9 nucleotides agree with TRBD1. V lost 4 bases, J lost 10 bases, and 8 bases stayed unmatched. CDR1 and CDR2 (germline): SGHNT, YYREEE (reference sequence). There are 14 residues in the CDR3. This CDR3 is CASSIGQGLGKLFF. DNA of the CDR3: TGTGCCAGCAGCATTGGACAGGGGCTTGGAAAACTGTTTTTT.

This clone showed up just a few times. This chain uses TRBV30 with TRBJ2-7, with 13 bases that match TRBD2. The CDR3 has 14 amino acids. V lost 8 bases, J lost 3 bases, and 7 bases stayed unmatched. CDR1 is GTSNPN, CDR2 SVGIG, per germline (reference sequence). For the CDR3, the DNA is TGTGCCGGTACTAGCGGGGGGGCTTTCTACGAGCAGTACTTC. Amino acids: CAGTSGGAFYEQYF.